This TCR beta chain was captured by sequencing in a study of blood T cell repertoires in COVID-19. Whole-study context: There were acute and convalescent COVID-19 samples, and they came from the United States, Italy and Spain. The analysed material was cDNA or gDNA that came from T cells, B-cell-depleted T cells, or PBMCs.

Source study methods: Scientists estimated how many nucleated cells there were by amplifying reference gene primers. Only in-frame clones appear in the TCRdb table, and some are missing; sequencing was by immunoSEQ multiplex PCR. From that table come the V and J calls and clone size; the DNA was used to work out D and trimming. Of around 170,000 clones listed, around 80% are singletons. In its sample, this clone was seen once. Seattle enrolled patients during active infection and tracked them longitudinally. Trimming pared 0 bases from V and 5 bases from J, leaving 11 bases between. CDR1 LNHDA and CDR2 SQIVND come from the germline V gene (reference sequence). This CDR3 is built from 15 residues.

This chain uses TRBV19 with TRBJ1-5; the D is unclear. The sequence was obtained from a woman of 80 years or more with COVID-19, enrolled during active disease. The sequencing input was peripheral blood. This CDR3 reads CASSIDRRNDQPQHF. In DNA, the CDR3 is TGTGCCAGTAGTATAGATCGGAGGAATGATCAGCCCCAGCATTTT.